This T cell receptor (beta chain) derives from a study of blood T cell repertoires in COVID-19. About the study: Acute-phase and convalescent COVID-19 samples originated in the United States, Italy and Spain. From T cells, B-cell-depleted T cells, or PBMCs came the material, which was cDNA or gDNA.

Original processing methods: Reference gene primer amplification in the assay estimated nucleated cell counts. The repertoire was sequenced with immunoSEQ multiplex PCR; TCRdb's copy has only in-frame clones and lacks some. The V and J calls and clone size come from that table; D and trimming were worked out from the DNA. The sample holds approximately 300,000 clones, approximately 86% seen once. The CDR3 is 16 residues long. The sequence was obtained from a young man with active or convalescent COVID-19. V usage is TRBV21-1 and J usage is TRBJ1-2. TRBV21-1 is annotated as a pseudogene. The sequenced sample was peripheral blood. The CDR3 nucleotides read TGTGCCAGCAGCAAAGAGCCCCGGGAGGGGCACTATGGCTACACCTTC. It yields the protein CASSKEPREGHYGYTF.